The 21 T cell receptor beta chains below come from one sample, sequenced in a study of radiation and T cells in renal cell carcinoma. Assay used: immunoSEQ multiplex PCR; TCRdb lists only in-frame clones, some missing. The sample includes roughly 58,000 clones, 65% to 80% of them seen just once. Documented time point: blood 4 weeks post-SBRT, at nephrectomy. Sample treatment: 15 Gy SBRT to primary tumor, nephrectomy 4 weeks later. This sample comprised blood, obtained from a patient whose treatment included radiotherapy and nephrectomy. Receptor source: a man aged 60 to 75 with renal cell carcinoma.

In its sample, this clone ranks as medium-sized (0.01 to 0.1%). The rearrangement joins TRBV9 to TRBJ1-3; tentatively, D is TRBD1 (6 bases). CDR3 length: 16 amino acids. V was shortened by 4 bases and J by 2 bases, with 16 bases between the two germline ends. Germline V gene data show CDR1 as SGDLS and CDR2 as YYNGEE. The CDR3 reads CASSTTWGGAGNTIYF. In DNA, the CDR3 is TGTGCCAGCAGCACAACGTGGGGGGGCGCTGGAAACACCATATATTTT.

Turning to this clone: Because it lacks the conserved phenylalanine or tryptophan at the end, this CDR3 is likely a read error. No DNA is shown, since the ends of the CDR3 on it are uncertain; the CDR3 is the one TCRdb lists. V gene TRBV6-1 combines with J gene TRBJ2-7. The CDR3 is 12 amino acids in total, end residues counted. Germline V gives CDR1 MNHNS, CDR2 SASEGT. CDR3 residues: CASSEVSGPLHY.

A few counts support this clone. This chain links TRBV6-6 with TRBJ2-2; D may be TRBD1 (5 bases). V lost 6 bases and J 1 base, leaving 9 bases between the germline ends. This CDR3 comprises 14 residues. Germline V gene lookup returns CDR1 MNHNY and CDR2 SVGAGI (reference sequence). Here the CDR3 DNA reads TGTGCCAGCAGGACAGTGCTGAACACCGGGGAGCTGTTTTTT. Its translation is CASRTVLNTGELFF.

This clone has just a few counts. The rearrangement links TRBV5-4 to TRBJ2-3; 12 nucleotides align to TRBD2. V gave up 5 bases and J gave up 3 bases; unmatched junction bases: 4. Germline CDR1 SGHNT, CDR2 YYREEE (reference sequence). The CDR3 has 15 residues. CDR3 protein: CASRASGRATDTQYF. The CDR3 DNA follows: TGTGCCAGCAGGGCTAGCGGGAGGGCAACAGATACGCAGTATTTT. Using reference TRBV5-4 and TRBJ2-3 for the parts outside the CDR3, the full variable domain is ETGVTQSPTHLIKTRGQQVTLRCSSQSGHNTVSWYQQALGQGPQFIFQYYREEENGRGNFPPRFSGLQFPNYSSELNVNALELDDSALYLCASRASGRATDTQYFGPGTRLTVL.

The V gene is TRBV7-2, the J gene TRBJ1-2, with D hard to call. The germline V and J ends were trimmed by 1 base and 10 bases, with 22 bases remaining between them. Looked up from germline, CDR1 is SGHTA and CDR2 is FQGNSA. The CDR3 has 16 amino acids. CDR3 bases: TGTGCCAGCAGCTTAGATGCGGGCGCCGCGATGAGTGACTACACCTTC. It codes for CASSLDAGAAMSDYTF.

The chain carries TRBV25-1 and TRBJ2-2, with D tentatively TRBD2 (6 bases). The V gene lost 5 bases and the J gene lost 1 base, with 11 bases spanning the gap. This CDR3 has 15 amino acids. CDR1 and CDR2 from the germline V gene are MGHDK and SYGVNS. CDR3 DNA: TGTGCCAGCAGTCACGGGACTTTGAACACCGGGGAGCTGTTTTTT. Translated: CASSHGTLNTGELFF.

V usage is TRBV4-3 and J usage is TRBJ2-7; D is possibly TRBD1 or TRBD2 (7 bases each). The germline V gene has CDR1 LGHNA and CDR2 YSLEER. With 4 bases removed from V and 5 bases from J, the gap between germline ends came to 12 bases. The CDR3 runs 13 residues. The CDR3, as DNA: TGCGCCAGCAGCCTTCAGGGGGGGGACGAGCAGTACTTC. This translates into CASSLQGGDEQYF.

The V call is TRBV19, the J call TRBJ2-1; tentatively, D is TRBD1 (6 bases). The CDR3 extends over 14 amino acids. Germline CDR1 and CDR2: LNHDA and SQIVND (reference sequence). The ends were cut back, 1 base at V and 5 bases at J, with 9 bases in the middle. The CDR3 coding sequence is TGTGCCAGTAGTATAGGACAGGCAGACAATGAGCAGTTCTTC. It is translated as CASSIGQADNEQFF.

V gene TRBV19 combines with J gene TRBJ1-5; D not certain. The germline CDR1 and CDR2 sequences are LNHDA and SQIVND (reference sequence). The CDR3 is 15 residues long. Trimming took off 3 bases at V and 6 bases at J, with 15 bases between the two ends. The CDR3 reads CASSISGESVQPQHF. In DNA, the CDR3 is TGTGCCAGTAGTATTTCCGGAGAATCTGTTCAGCCCCAGCATTTT.

This chain links TRBV5-4 with TRBJ2-5; D remains unclear. The V and J ends lost 1 base and 5 bases respectively, with 9 bases between them. Germline lookup yields CDR1 SGHNT and CDR2 YYREEE (reference sequence). CDR3 size: 13 residues. The CDR3 reads CASSLRKLETQYF. The CDR3 coding sequence is TGTGCCAGCAGCTTGAGGAAGCTGGAGACCCAGTACTTC.

V and J are TRBV5-1 and TRBJ2-7; 9 bases fit TRBD1. Per germline, CDR1 SGHRS and CDR2 YFSETQ. The CDR3 has 15 residues. V lost 4 bases to trimming and J lost 3 bases; unmatched junction nucleotides: 8. This CDR3 is CASSTPGTGIYEQYF. The CDR3, as DNA: TGCGCCAGCAGCACGCCCGGGACAGGGATCTACGAGCAGTACTTC.

The J gene is TRBJ2-5, the V gene TRBV4-3; D call uncertain. The CDR3 has 17 amino acids. V was pared by 1 base and J by 5 bases, with 20 bases between. Germline CDR1 is LGHNA and CDR2 is YSLEER. The CDR3 bases are TGCGCCAGCAGCCAAGTACTCGCGGCGGCGGTGGGGGAGACCCAGTACTTC. Protein: CASSQVLAAAVGETQYF.

The chain carries TRBV27 and TRBJ2-1; 7 positions agree with TRBD2. V was pared by 4 bases and J by 9 bases, with 21 bases of the junction left unmatched. The CDR3 sequence is 18 residues long. Looked up from germline, CDR1 is MNHEY and CDR2 is SMNVEV (reference sequence). CDR3 in amino acids: CASSSGTTWDPTSGEQFF. Here the CDR3 DNA reads TGTGCCAGCAGTTCCGGGACTACCTGGGACCCTACATCCGGTGAGCAGTTCTTC.

This clone was picked up one time. The chain joins TRBV5-1 to TRBJ1-1; D unclear. CDR1 SGHRS and CDR2 YFSETQ come from the germline V gene. This CDR3 has 13 residues. The ends were cut back, 0 bases at V and 6 bases at J, with 9 bases in the middle. This CDR3 is CASSLELFSEAFF. The CDR3 coding sequence is TGCGCCAGCAGCTTGGAGCTGTTTTCTGAAGCTTTCTTT.

This clone was detected only a few times. The chain recombines TRBV9 with TRBJ1-3; 8 nucleotides line up with TRBD1. CDR1 is SGDLS and CDR2 is YYNGEE in the germline V gene. The CDR3 has 15 residues. The V segment lost 3 bases and the J segment 2 bases; nucleotides outside the gene matches: 4. The CDR3 loop is CASSARTGTGNTIYF. The CDR3 DNA reads as TGTGCCAGCAGCGCCCGGACAGGGACTGGAAACACCATATATTTT.

The V call is TRBV30, the J call TRBJ1-2, with 8 bases lining up with TRBD1. Losses at the gene ends were 3 bases for V and 2 bases for J; bases not matched to a gene: 11. The germline gives CDR1 GTSNPN, CDR2 SVGIG (reference sequence). This CDR3 spans 16 amino acids. CDR3 protein: CAWSVYPGQANYGYTF. The CDR3 DNA reads TGTGCCTGGAGCGTATACCCGGGACAGGCGAACTATGGCTACACCTTC.

This chain connects TRBV18 to TRBJ1-2, with unresolved D. The CDR3 has 14 residues. The V and J ends lost 2 bases and 3 bases respectively, with 10 bases between them. Germline V gives CDR1 KGHSH, CDR2 LQKENI. CDR3 sequence reads: CASSPGSDDYGYTF. The CDR3 coding sequence is TGTGCCAGCTCACCAGGGTCAGACGACTATGGCTACACCTTC.

The V gene is TRBV5-5, the J gene TRBJ1-5, with TRBD1 identical over 8 bases. CDR3 length equals 15 residues. Looked up from germline, CDR1 is SGHKS and CDR2 is YYEKEE (reference sequence). V gave up 2 bases and J gave up 4 bases; unmatched junction bases: 5. CDR3 in amino acids: CASSFSGTGNQPQHF. The CDR3 nucleotides are TGTGCCAGCAGCTTCTCCGGGACAGGAAATCAGCCCCAGCATTTT.

The table lists this clone with a count of one. The chain combines TRBV29-1 with TRBJ2-1, with 14 bases matching TRBD2. The length of the CDR3 is 14 residues. V lost 6 bases and J lost 10; bases outside the gene matches: 8. The germline V gene encodes CDR1 SQVTM and CDR2 ANQGSEA. This CDR3 reads CSVTTSGRAREQFF. DNA of the CDR3: TGCAGCGTCACGACTAGCGGGAGGGCCAGGGAGCAGTTCTTC.

The gene calls are TRBV4-1 and TRBJ2-7; no definite D call. This CDR3 region has 15 residues. V lost 0 bases, J lost 1 base, and 10 bases lay in between. In germline, CDR1 is MGHRA, CDR2 YSYEKL. As DNA, the CDR3 is TGCGCCAGCAGCCAAGAGGAGCTAGGATCCTACGAGCAGTACTTC. Protein sequence: CASSQEELGSYEQYF.

The CDR3 bases are TGCGCCAGCAGCCAGGGACTAGCGAGGAACACCGGGGAGCTGTTTTTT. This gives the protein CASSQGLARNTGELFF. This chain joins TRBV5-1 and TRBJ2-2, with 10 bases identical to TRBD2. CDR1 is SGHRS, CDR2 YFSETQ, per germline. The J segment lost 1 base and the V segment lost 4 bases, leaving 4 bases of the junction unmatched. The CDR3 totals 16 residues.